These T cell receptor beta chains were read from a single sample in a study of blood T cell repertoires in COVID-19. Assay: immunoSEQ multiplex PCR; the TCRdb copy retains only in-frame clones and omits some. The data show roughly 250,000 clones, roughly 82% seen once. Sequencing input: peripheral blood. Source of these receptors: a woman older than 75 with active or convalescent COVID-19. The CDR3 runs from the conserved cysteine through the conserved F or W. The D gene is left open where the match is weak. Expanded clones are given a class, and other clones once, few, many or no size at all.

V gene	D gene	J gene	clone size	CDR3 DNA	CDR3 protein
TRBV18	TRBD1	TRBJ2-7	.	TGTGCCAGCTCATCCAGACAGGGGGCGCGATACGAGCAGTACTTC	CASSSRQGARYEQYF
TRBV10-3	TRBD1	TRBJ1-5	.	TGTGCCATCAGTGTGGAGGGGGCGGGGTTCAATCAGCCCCAGCATTTT	CAISVEGAGFNQPQHF
TRBV5-4	TRBD1	TRBJ1-3	few	TGTGCCAGCAGCGCAAAATCGACAGGGGGCTCTGGAAACACCATATATTTT	CASSAKSTGGSGNTIYF
TRBV3-1/TRBV3-2	.	TRBJ2-3	few	TGTGCCAGCAGCCAAGCCGAGGCAGGACTCATCCCAGATACGCAGTATTTT	CASSQAEAGLIPDTQYF
TRBV19	.	TRBJ2-2	.	TGTGCCAGTAGTATAGTAGTAGGTCCGGGGACCGGGGAGCTGTTTTTT	CASSIVVGPGTGELFF
TRBV5-1	TRBD2	TRBJ2-1	.	TGCGCCAGCAGCTTGTTACCGGGCGGGAGCATGAGTGAGCAGTTCTTC	CASSLLPGGSMSEQFF
TRBV18	.	TRBJ1-1	few	TGTGCCAGCTCTAATGACAAAAACACTGAAGCTTTCTTT	CASSNDKNTEAFF
TRBV2	.	TRBJ2-2	.	TGTGCCAGCAGTGTCGGTGGAGGTACCGGGGAGCTGTTTTTT	CASSVGGGTGELFF
TRBV19	.	TRBJ1-1	.	TGTGCCAGTAGTACCCCTACAGGGCCCACTGAAGCTTTCTTT	CASSTPTGPTEAFF
TRBV19	TRBD1	TRBJ1-1	.	TGTGCCAGTAGTCAAGGGACAGGGTTGAACACTGAAGCTTTCTTT	CASSQGTGLNTEAFF
TRBV14	TRBD1	TRBJ1-5	once	TGTGCCAGCAGCCACGGTATGGGACAGGGGCGGTGGGATCAGCCCCAGCATTTT	CASSHGMGQGRWDQPQHF
TRBV10-3	TRBD1	TRBJ2-7	.	TGTGCCATCAGCCTTACAGGGGGCGAGCAGTACTTC	CAISLTGGEQYF
TRBV3-1/TRBV3-2	TRBD2	TRBJ2-3	.	TGTGCCAGCAGCCAAGGCGGGGGATCGCAGTATTTT	CASSQGGGSQYF
TRBV28	.	TRBJ1-5	.	TGTGCCAGCAGTCTACAGGGTAAACCCCAGCATTTT	CASSLQGKPQHF
TRBV5-6	.	TRBJ2-6	.	TGTGCCAGCAGCAACGCCAGGGCCCTATGGGCCAACGTCCTGACTTTC	CASSNARALWANVLTF
TRBV19	TRBD1	TRBJ1-5	.	TGTGCCAGTACTAGCCAGGACAGGGGCAATCAGCCCCAGCATTTT	CASTSQDRGNQPQHF
TRBV2	.	TRBJ2-2	.	TGTGCCAGCACCGCCCGGGAGTACACCGGGGAGCTGTTTTTT	CASTAREYTGELFF
TRBV20-1	TRBD2	TRBJ2-4	.	TGCAGTGCTAGTCCGGCTAGCGGGCCCAAAAACATTCAGTACTTC	CSASPASGPKNIQYF
TRBV28	.	TRBJ1-5	.	TGTGCCAGCAGAAGGGGCGGCAATAGCAATCAGCCCCAGCATTTT	CASRRGGNSNQPQHF
TRBV5-6	TRBD1	TRBJ1-1	.	TGTGCCAGCAGCTTGGTAGGGGGCGCGAAGAAAGGGACTGAAGCTTTCTTT	CASSLVGGAKKGTEAFF
TRBV28	.	TRBJ1-2	.	TGTGCCAGCATAGGTGGGTCAGGGATGGATAACTATGGCTACACCTTC	CASIGGSGMDNYGYTF
TRBV11-2	.	TRBJ2-7	.	TGTGCCAGCAGCTTAGAGAGGTCCTCCTACGAGCAGTACTTC	CASSLERSSYEQYF
TRBV5-1	TRBD2	TRBJ2-3	once	TGCGCCAGCCGCCAGGGGGTAGCGGGAGTTGGAGATACGCAGTATTTT	CASRQGVAGVGDTQYF
TRBV4-2	.	TRBJ1-1	few	TGTGCCAGCAGCCAAGATACCGGGGGTAACACTGAAGCTTTCTTT	CASSQDTGGNTEAFF
TRBV13	.	TRBJ1-1	.	TGTGCCAGCAGCTTTAAACAACAGGGGAACACTGAAGCTTTCTTT	CASSFKQQGNTEAFF
TRBV6-5	TRBD1	TRBJ2-7	once	TGTGCCAGCAGTTGGGCCCCCGGGACAGGGGCCTACGAGCAGTACTTC	CASSWAPGTGAYEQYF
TRBV2	.	TRBJ1-4	.	TGTGCCAGCAGTGCCGTTACAGGGACTAATGAAAAACTGTTTTTT	CASSAVTGTNEKLFF
TRBV19	.	TRBJ1-4	.	TGTGCCAGTATGCGGCGGATGGGTGAAAAACTGTTTTTT	CASMRRMGEKLFF
TRBV9	.	TRBJ2-2	.	TGTGCCAGCAGCACACAGGCGGCCCAGGGTGGGGAGCTGTTTTTT	CASSTQAAQGGELFF
TRBV10-3	.	TRBJ1-1	.	TGTGCCGTCCATGGGGGGGGGACTGAAGCTTTCTTT	CAVHGGGTEAFF
TRBV5-1	.	TRBJ1-4	.	TGCGCCAGCAGCCCGGGGTCTTCAACTAATGAAAAACTGTTTTTT	CASSPGSSTNEKLFF
TRBV5-1	.	TRBJ1-2	.	TGCGCCAGCAGCCCCCTGGTGGACTTGGGCTACACCTTC	CASSPLVDLGYTF
TRBV15	.	TRBJ2-7	once	TGTGCCACCAGCAGAGATATGAAGGGGACCTACGAGCAGTACTTC	CATSRDMKGTYEQYF
TRBV5-1	.	TRBJ2-1	.	TGCGCCAGCAGCCCTGGTGGGAGGACTGCTAGCTCCTACAATGAGCAGTTCTTC	CASSPGGRTASSYNEQFF
TRBV5-1	.	TRBJ1-1	.	TGCGCCAGCAGCACCGGCCGGGGGGCGGACACTGAAGCTTTCTTT	CASSTGRGADTEAFF
TRBV5-1	TRBD1	TRBJ2-3	.	TGCGCCAGCTCCCGGACAGGGGCCCTCTTAGATACGCAGTATTTT	CASSRTGALLDTQYF
TRBV11-2	.	TRBJ2-3	.	TGTGCCAGCAGCTTAGCGGGGAGCACAGATACGCAGTATTTT	CASSLAGSTDTQYF
TRBV11-3	.	TRBJ1-5	.	TGTGCCAGCAGCTTAGTGCTGCACTTTAGCAATCAGCCCCAGCATTTT	CASSLVLHFSNQPQHF
TRBV5-4	.	TRBJ1-1	.	TGTGCCAGCAGCGGGGGGAGAACTGAAGCTTTCTTT	CASSGGRTEAFF
TRBV7-8	TRBD1	TRBJ2-1	.	TGTGCCAGTAAATACAGGGGGGCGACCCACTACAATGAGCAGTTCTTC	CASKYRGATHYNEQFF
TRBV6-5	.	TRBJ2-4	.	TGTGCCAGCAGTTACGGGTTCGGCAGCGGCAACATTCAGTACTTC	CASSYGFGSGNIQYF
TRBV5-1	TRBD1	TRBJ1-2	.	TGCGCCAGCACCTCCGGGACAGCCTCCTATGGCTACACCTTC	CASTSGTASYGYTF
TRBV19	TRBD1	TRBJ1-5	.	TGTGCCACCCGACAGGGCGATCAGCCCCAGCATTTT	CATRQGDQPQHF
TRBV28	TRBD1	TRBJ1-1	.	TGTGCCAGCAGTCCTCTACAGGGGGCGTTGGCTGAAGCTTTCTTT	CASSPLQGALAEAFF
TRBV5-8	.	TRBJ2-2	.	TGTGCCAGCAGCTTACCAGGGGTCAACACCGGGGAGCTGTTTTTT	CASSLPGVNTGELFF
TRBV5-1	TRBD2	TRBJ2-1	.	TGCGCCAGCAGCCCGATGGGAGAAATAGGACTAGCGGGGGGAAGCTCCTACAATGAGCAGTTCTTC	CASSPMGEIGLAGGSSYNEQFF
TRBV24-1	TRBD1	TRBJ1-5	.	TGTGCCACCAGTGACCGACACAGGGACAGTCAGCCCCAGCATTTT	CATSDRHRDSQPQHF
TRBV2	TRBD1	TRBJ2-1	.	TGTGCCAGCCGGCCCGGGACAGGGTGGCGGGAGCAGTTCTTC	CASRPGTGWREQFF
TRBV23-1	TRBD1	TRBJ1-2	.	TGCGCCAGCAGTTTGGACAGGACCTATGGCTACACCTTC	CASSLDRTYGYTF
TRBV7-9	.	TRBJ1-3	.	TGTGCCGGAGGGAGTATCTCTGGAAACACCATATATTTT	CAGGSISGNTIYF
TRBV28	TRBD1	TRBJ1-1	.	TGTGCCAGCCTGCCCCGCGGCAGGGGGCTTTTATTTGAAGCTTTCTTT	CASLPRGRGLLFEAFF
TRBV2	TRBD1	TRBJ1-1	.	TGTGCCAGCAGTCGAGGGGGCGGATCCACTGAAGCTTTCTTT	CASSRGGGSTEAFF